A single TCR beta chain is shown here with its context. Its antigen is currently unknown. These data are taken from a study of cytomegalovirus exposure and HLA in healthy donors. General study points: A later analysis linked a missense DCLRE1C variant to TCR beta V- and J-gene trimming. As confirmed in vitro, a few CMV-associated chains were specific for CMV antigens. Per a later analysis, fewer than 20,000 TCR beta sequences showed association with HLA alleles at 0.05 false discovery rate.

In the PCR, 60 Vbeta and 13 Jbeta primers were used. Original analysis: In a later analysis, the count reached some 83 million unique TCR beta chains, with 9 million to 11 million shared. The data were produced by immunoSEQ multiplex PCR, yet TCRdb's version contains in-frame clones alone and is incomplete. The DNA gave D and trimming, while V, J and clone size come from that table. Here the sample spans more than 150,000 clones, roughly 82% being singletons. Trimming cost V 4 bases and J 5 bases; bases outside gene matches: 14. Per the germline V gene, CDR1 is SGHRS and CDR2 is YFSETQ. This CDR3 is 16 amino acids long.

This chain uses TRBV5-1 with TRBJ2-5, with 7 bases lining up with TRBD2. Sequencing input: PBMCs. The receptor comes from a middle-aged man in good health and CMV-seronegative. The CDR3 region is CASSLNRLAEGETQYF. The CDR3 coding sequence is TGCGCCAGCAGCCTTAATCGGCTAGCGGAGGGGGAGACCCAGTACTTC.